This T cell receptor beta chain was recorded in a study of blood T cell repertoires in COVID-19. Sequencing was performed with immunoSEQ multiplex PCR; in TCRdb, only in-frame clones are kept and a portion is missing. The sample lists 200,000 to 250,000 clones, about four fifths seen once, with roughly 6.2% in the top ten. Germline assignment: CDR1 LNHDA and CDR2 SQIVND (reference sequence). The ends were cut back, 6 bases at V and 10 bases at J, with 22 bases in the middle. The CDR3 covers 16 residues. The V gene is TRBV19, the J gene TRBJ1-6, with D possibly TRBD1 on 6 matching bases. The TCR sequence derives from a woman aged 40 to 50 who had recovered from COVID-19. Sequenced: PBMCs or T cells enriched from blood (not recorded which). The CDR3: CASSSKIRQGFSPLHF. DNA of the CDR3: TGTGCCAGTAGCTCGAAAATCCGGCAGGGGTTCTCACCCCTCCACTTT.